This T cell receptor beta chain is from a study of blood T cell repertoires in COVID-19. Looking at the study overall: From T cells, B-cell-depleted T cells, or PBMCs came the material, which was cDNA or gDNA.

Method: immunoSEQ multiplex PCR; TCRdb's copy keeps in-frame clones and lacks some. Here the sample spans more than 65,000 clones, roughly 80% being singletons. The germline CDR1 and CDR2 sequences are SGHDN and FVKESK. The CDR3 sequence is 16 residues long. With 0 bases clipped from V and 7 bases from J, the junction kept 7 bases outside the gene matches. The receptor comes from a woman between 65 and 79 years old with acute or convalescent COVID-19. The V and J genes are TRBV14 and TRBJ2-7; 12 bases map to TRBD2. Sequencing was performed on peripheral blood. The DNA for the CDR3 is TGTGCCAGCAGCCAAGATACTAGCGGGAGGCGTCGGGAGCAGTACTTC. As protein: CASSQDTSGRRREQYF.